This TCR beta chain was recovered during a study of CD8 T cells in Susac syndrome. Random hexamers were used to reverse transcribe the RNA input (roughly 0.5 to 1 ug). From the immunoSEQ multiplex PCR reads, TCRdb called clonotypes with MiXCR, one entry per CDR3 protein. There are tens of thousands of distinct CDR3 sequences in the sample; about 94% occur only once, and 0.26% lies in the top ten. V lost 3 bases and J lost 5, with 11 bases in between. Germline V gene data show CDR1 as MNHEY and CDR2 as SMNVEV (reference sequence). The CDR3 is 13 residues long. TEMRA cells were FACS-enriched, unlike CD8+ and CD4+ T cells, which were negatively isolated.

The clonotype originates from a human donor in good health. Material: CD8+ T cells from PBMCs. The chain links TRBV27 to TRBJ2-7; D is undetermined. In DNA form, the CDR3 reads TGTGCCAGCAGTTTTGGCCAGGTTAACGAGCAGTACTTC. This gives the protein CASSFGQVNEQYF.